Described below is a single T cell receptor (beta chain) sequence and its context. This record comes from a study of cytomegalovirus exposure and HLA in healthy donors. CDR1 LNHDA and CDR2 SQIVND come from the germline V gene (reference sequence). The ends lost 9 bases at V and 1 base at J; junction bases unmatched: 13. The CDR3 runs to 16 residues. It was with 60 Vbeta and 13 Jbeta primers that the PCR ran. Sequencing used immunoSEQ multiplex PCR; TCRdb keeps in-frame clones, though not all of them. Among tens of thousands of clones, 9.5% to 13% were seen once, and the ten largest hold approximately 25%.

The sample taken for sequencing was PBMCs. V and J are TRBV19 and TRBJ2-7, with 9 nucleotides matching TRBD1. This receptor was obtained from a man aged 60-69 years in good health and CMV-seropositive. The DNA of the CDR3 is TGTGCCAGCCGCGGGACAGGGCCCCTCCTGTCCTACGAGCAGTACTTC. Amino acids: CASRGTGPLLSYEQYF.